A single sample gave rise to the 13 T cell receptor beta chains below, sequenced in a study of regulatory T cells in long-lasting Graves disease. iRepertoire HTBI primers and Arm-PCR of CDR3 regions built TCR beta libraries. TCRdb re-called the multiplex PCR reads with MiXCR, one entry per CDR3 protein. Of roughly 510,000 distinct CDR3 sequences in the sample, roughly 16% were seen once. Indicated time point: newly diagnosed GD, antithyroid drugs for less than 3 months. PBMC RNA was the source of the TCR library. The sample also formed part of further work on T cells in Graves' hyperthyroidism and ophthalmopathy.

This specimen consisted of peripheral blood mononuclear cells (PBMCs), obtained at new diagnosis, from a patient treated with antithyroid drugs. Receptors were obtained from a man between 18 and 29 years old with Graves disease.

This clonotype was seen a few times. The junction and the germline gene differ at one end; a read error may be behind it. The chain is built from TRBV2 and TRBJ2-1, with TRBD1 identical over 8 bases. Germline lookup yields CDR1 SNHLY and CDR2 FYNNEI. CDR3 size: 14 residues. The CDR3 DNA reads as TGTGCCGGCAGGACAGGGAATGGGGACAATGAGCAGTTCTTC. Translating gives CAGRTGNGDNEQFF.

At least ten counts were recorded for this clonotype. The chain uses TRBV18 and TRBJ2-2; 7 bases are a match to TRBD1. This CDR3 spans 14 amino acids. J was trimmed by 1 base and V by 6 bases; bases with no gene match: 2. The germline CDR1 and CDR2 sequences are KGHSH and LQKENI. CDR3 in amino acids: CASSRDRNTGELFF. Written as DNA, the CDR3 is TGTGCCAGCTCCAGGGACAGGAACACCGGGGAGCTGTTTTTT.

This clonotype was observed a few times. The genes are TRBV11-3 and TRBJ2-1, with D unclear. Per germline, CDR1 SGHNT and CDR2 YENEEA. CDR3 length: 14 amino acids. Trimming left V 5 bases short and J 9 bases short, with 17 bases between. The CDR3 spells CASSRTDEPREQFF. The CDR3 DNA is TGTGCCAGCAGCCGAACGGACGAGCCCCGTGAGCAGTTCTTC.

This chain joins TRBV20-1 and TRBJ2-3, with TRBD2 identical over 8 bases. The DNA matches TRBJ2-7 better at its end, which makes the J call doubtful. Germline lookup yields CDR1 DFQATT and CDR2 SNEGSKA (reference sequence). The CDR3 has 15 amino acids. CDR3 region: CSAVTGTRVTNEQYF. The DNA of the CDR3 is TGCAGTGCCGTTACCGGGACTAGAGTTACCAATGAGCAGTACTTC.

The J gene is TRBJ2-3, the V gene TRBV19; possible D gene TRBD2, 5 bases. The CDR3 totals 15 residues. The germline CDR1 and CDR2 sequences are LNHDA and SQIVND (reference sequence). Trimming took off 3 bases at V and 1 base at J, with 11 bases between the two ends. CDR3 in amino acids: CASSIRGSGTDTQYF. The CDR3 coding sequence is TGTGCCAGTAGTATTCGAGGGAGTGGCACAGATACGCAGTATTTT.

This clonotype has more than one count but fewer than ten. The V call is TRBV5-6, the J call TRBJ2-7, with D perhaps TRBD2 (5 bases). The V gene lost 4 bases and the J gene lost 0 bases, with 8 bases spanning the gap. This CDR3 has 13 residues. CDR1 SGHDT and CDR2 YYEEEE come from the germline V gene. CDR3 DNA: TGTGCCAGCAGCATTAGCGTCTCCTACGAGCAGTACTTC. Encoded protein: CASSISVSYEQYF.

The table lists this clonotype with many counts. This chain connects TRBV20-1 to TRBJ2-5; D not resolved. V was cut by 0 bases and J by 5 bases, with 10 bases left in between. From germline, CDR1 is DFQATT and CDR2 SNEGSKA (reference sequence). This CDR3 region has 13 residues. CDR3 protein: CSARDFDWETQYF. CDR3 DNA sequence: TGCAGTGCTAGAGACTTCGACTGGGAGACCCAGTACTTC.

This clonotype has more than one count but fewer than ten. V usage is TRBV20-1 and J usage is TRBJ2-1; D ambiguous. This CDR3 spans 12 amino acids. The germline gives CDR1 DFQATT, CDR2 SNEGSKA (reference sequence). V lost 0 bases and J lost 15, with 15 bases in between. The CDR3 region has the DNA TGCAGTGCTAGAGATCTTCAGGCCCGGTCGTTCTTC. Its protein product is CSARDLQARSFF.

J is TRBJ1-2 and V is TRBV5-5; D not resolved. This CDR3 is built from 16 residues. Trimming cost V 0 bases and J 4 bases, with 16 bases left between them. CDR1 is SGHKS and CDR2 is YYEKEE in the germline V gene (reference sequence). Written as DNA, the CDR3 is TGTGCCAGCAGCTTGGTCCAACGTGGCAGCCTCTATGGCTACACCTTC. This encodes CASSLVQRGSLYGYTF.

The table lists this clonotype with many counts. This chain uses TRBV7-9 with TRBJ2-3; no clear D gene. Per germline, CDR1 SEHNR and CDR2 FQNEAQ (reference sequence). Trimming pared 5 bases from V and 1 base from J, leaving 10 bases between. This CDR3 contains 14 residues. The CDR3 region has the DNA TGTGCCAGCAGCGTCTCCGCCCGCACAGATACGCAGTATTTT. It yields the protein CASSVSARTDTQYF.

V is TRBV19 and J is TRBJ1-4; D not resolved. Trimming cost V 5 bases and J 4 bases, with 5 bases left between them. This CDR3 has 12 residues. CDR1 is LNHDA and CDR2 is SQIVND in the germline V gene (reference sequence). This CDR3 reads CASSLINEKLFF. The DNA for the CDR3 is TGTGCCAGTAGTCTAATTAATGAAAAACTGTTTTTT.

This clonotype was seen ten or more times. The rearrangement links TRBV3-1 to TRBJ2-7, with TRBD1 identical over 10 bases. The CDR3 is 15 amino acids. J was trimmed by 4 bases and V by 7 bases; bases with no gene match: 10. The V gene's germline CDR1 is LGHDT and CDR2 YNNKEL (reference sequence). The CDR3 nucleotides read TGTGCCAGCACCCGTAATCCGGACAGGGGGTACGAGCAGTACTTC. Its protein product is CASTRNPDRGYEQYF.

This clonotype was detected many times. This chain connects TRBV7-2 to TRBJ2-7, with a weak D call TRBD1 (6 bases). CDR1 and CDR2 (germline): SGHTA, FQGNSA. This CDR3 is built from 13 residues. V shed 3 bases and J shed 5 bases, with 11 bases lying between them. CDR3 sequence: CASSFQSGDEQYF. CDR3 DNA: TGTGCCAGCAGCTTTCAGTCAGGGGACGAGCAGTACTTC.